What follows are 10 T cell receptor beta chains derived from one specimen sequenced in a study of T-cell reconstitution after alpha-beta-depleted transplantation in children. The TCRbeta library was prepared with unique molecular identifiers. TCRdb re-called the PCR reads through MiXCR, storing one row per CDR3 protein. This sample carries 700,000 or so distinct CDR3 sequences, 13% of them seen once, and the ten largest clones take 0.79%. Specimen: PBMCs, collected before TCRalphabeta/CD19-depleted stem cell transplant. The receptors originated from a girl aged 2 to 10 with congenital amegakaryocytic thrombocytopenia, due to receive a stem cell transplant.

This clonotype was recorded at least ten times. The gene calls are TRBV20-1 and TRBJ1-1, with TRBD1 matching 8 bases. The CDR3 totals 14 residues. Germline values: CDR1 DFQATT, CDR2 SNEGSKA (reference sequence). V dropped 3 bases and J dropped 3; count of bases not matched to a gene: 6. CDR3 sequence: CSARGDRFDTEAFF. In nucleotides, the CDR3 is TGCAGTGCTAGGGGGGACAGGTTTGACACTGAAGCTTTCTTT.

This clonotype was detected ten times or more. The V and J genes are TRBV25-1 and TRBJ1-1; D is unclear. With 7 bases removed from V and 4 bases from J, the gap between germline ends came to 7 bases. CDR3 length equals 11 residues. Germline loops: CDR1 MGHDK, CDR2 SYGVNS. CDR3 nucleotide sequence: TGTGCCAGCACCTGGGGCACTGAAGCTTTCTTT. Its translation is CASTWGTEAFF.

This clonotype was found many times. The CDR3 sequence: CASSPRGRFADEQYF. The CDR3, as DNA: TGCGCCAGCAGCCCCAGGGGGCGGTTCGCCGACGAGCAGTACTTC. The chain uses TRBV5-1 and TRBJ2-7; 8 bases line up with TRBD1. The length of the CDR3 is 15 residues. V trimming: 4 bases; J trimming: 5 bases; junction bases outside the gene matches: 11. Germline loops: CDR1 SGHRS, CDR2 YFSETQ.

This clonotype has a handful of counts. The CDR3 loop is CSAVSGIRTDTQYF. The CDR3 region has the DNA TGCAGTGCGGTTAGCGGGATTCGGACAGATACGCAGTATTTT. V and J are TRBV20-1 and TRBJ2-3; 8 nucleotides line up with TRBD2. Germline lookup yields CDR1 DFQATT and CDR2 SNEGSKA (reference sequence). The CDR3 has 14 residues. The ends lost 6 bases at V and 3 bases at J; junction bases unmatched: 8.

As to this clonotype: Because the CDR3's place on the DNA is in doubt, the DNA is left out and the CDR3 is given as listed by TCRdb. CDR3 protein: CASSWGQGASDYGYAF. The chain recombines TRBV5-1 with TRBJ1-2; the table's D call TRBD1 went unverified against the DNA. The germline V gene encodes CDR1 SGHRS and CDR2 YFSETQ. The CDR3 spans 16 residues, counting both ends.

This clonotype was recorded at least ten times. The chain combines TRBV12-3 or TRBV12-4 with TRBJ2-7; a possible D gene is TRBD1 (6 bases). The CDR3 length is 13 residues. V dropped 6 bases and J dropped 1 base, with 10 bases sitting between them. The DNA of the CDR3 is TGTGCCAGCAGGGGGACAAATTCCTACGAGCAGTACTTC. As protein: CASRGTNSYEQYF.

The J gene is TRBJ2-7, the V gene TRBV5-1, with D possibly being TRBD1 (5 bases). The CDR3 is 17 amino acids. Between the trimmed V and J ends, which lost 7 bases and 6 bases, there was a span of 29 bases. CDR1 is SGHRS and CDR2 is YFSETQ in the germline V gene. The CDR3 bases are TGCGCCAGCGGCCAAGGCCCCCTCGGACAAATGGTGATCGAGCAGTACTTC. This gives the protein CASGQGPLGQMVIEQYF.

This clonotype was counted at least ten times. The chain couples TRBV12-3 or TRBV12-4 to TRBJ1-6, with D unclear. The germline V and J ends were trimmed by 3 bases and 8 bases, with 11 bases remaining between them. The CDR3 contains 14 residues. The CDR3 sequence is CASSFWEADSPLHF. In DNA form, the CDR3 reads TGTGCCAGCAGTTTCTGGGAGGCCGATTCACCCCTCCACTTT.

This chain joins TRBV28 and TRBJ2-7; either TRBD1 or TRBD2 may fit D (5 bases each). There are 13 residues in the CDR3. Trimming left V 7 bases short and J 2 bases short, with 12 bases between. From germline, CDR1 is MDHEN and CDR2 SYDVKM. The CDR3 coding sequence is TGTGCCAGCACAGCTCCGGGACCCTACGAGCAGTACTTC. It specifies CASTAPGPYEQYF.

V usage is TRBV10-3 and J usage is TRBJ2-1; 10 bases fit TRBD1. This CDR3 comprises 13 residues. CDR1 ENHRY and CDR2 SYGVKD come from the germline V gene. V shed 8 bases and J 9 bases; nucleotides not matched to a gene: 7. The CDR3 DNA reads TGTGCCATCTCCGGGACAGGGGATGGTGAGCAGTTCTTC. This encodes CAISGTGDGEQFF.